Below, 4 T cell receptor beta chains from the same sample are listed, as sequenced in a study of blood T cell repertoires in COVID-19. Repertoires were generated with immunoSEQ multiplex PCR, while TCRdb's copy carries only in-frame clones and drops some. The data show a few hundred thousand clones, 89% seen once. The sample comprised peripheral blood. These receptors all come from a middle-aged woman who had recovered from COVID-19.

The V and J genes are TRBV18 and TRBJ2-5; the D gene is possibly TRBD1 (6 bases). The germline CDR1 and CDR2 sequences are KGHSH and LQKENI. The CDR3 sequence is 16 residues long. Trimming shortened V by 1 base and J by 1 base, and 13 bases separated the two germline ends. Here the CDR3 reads CASSPLAQGIQETQYF. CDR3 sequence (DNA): TGTGCCAGCTCACCACTCGCGCAGGGGATCCAAGAGACCCAGTACTTC. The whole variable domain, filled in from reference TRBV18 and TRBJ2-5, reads NAGVMQNPRHLVRRRGQEARLRCSPMKGHSHVYWYRQLPEEGLKFMVYLQKENIIDESGMPKERFSAEFPKEGPSILRIQQVVRGDSAAYFCASSPLAQGIQETQYFGPGTRLLVL.

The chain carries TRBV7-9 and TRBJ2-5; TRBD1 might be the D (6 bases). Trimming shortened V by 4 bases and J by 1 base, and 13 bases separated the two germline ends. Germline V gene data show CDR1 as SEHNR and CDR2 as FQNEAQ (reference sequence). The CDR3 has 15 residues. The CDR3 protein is CASSSSGQSQETQYF. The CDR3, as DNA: TGTGCCAGCAGCTCCTCCGGACAGTCCCAAGAGACCCAGTACTTC.

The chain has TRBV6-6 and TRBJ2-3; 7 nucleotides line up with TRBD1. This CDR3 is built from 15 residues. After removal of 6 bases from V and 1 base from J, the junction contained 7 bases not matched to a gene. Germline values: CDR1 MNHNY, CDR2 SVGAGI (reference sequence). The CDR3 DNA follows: TGTGCCAGCAGAACCCGGGACAGAGGCACAGATACGCAGTATTTT. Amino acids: CASRTRDRGTDTQYF.

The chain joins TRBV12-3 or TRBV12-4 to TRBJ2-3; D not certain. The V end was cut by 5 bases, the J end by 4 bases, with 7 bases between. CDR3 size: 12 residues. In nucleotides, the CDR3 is TGTGCCAGCAGTCCCGTTGCAGATACGCAGTATTTT. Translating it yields CASSPVADTQYF.